Presented here are 5 T cell receptor beta chains from one specimen sequenced in a study of shared clonotypes between healthy human individuals. TCRdb keeps only in-frame clones here, not all; method: immunoSEQ multiplex PCR. The top ten clones hold 0.5% to 0.65% of a sample with about 1.1 million clones, 75% to 85% of them seen once. The sample was memory CD4+ T cells from PBMCs. Indicated subset: CD45RA-negative fraction. All receptors derive from a young man in good health. Some clones in this sample may be carry-over from other donors' samples.

The J gene is TRBJ2-7, the V gene TRBV28; the D gene is possibly TRBD1 (6 bases). V gave up 3 bases and J gave up 3 bases, with 12 bases separating them. This CDR3 is 14 amino acids long. Germline V gene lookup returns CDR1 MDHEN and CDR2 SYDVKM. CDR3 protein: CASSFTGIYYEQYF. In nucleotides, the CDR3 is TGTGCCAGCAGTTTCACAGGGATTTACTACGAGCAGTACTTC.

This clone was counted only a few times. The chain combines TRBV7-2 with TRBJ2-7, with D uncertain. Germline assignment: CDR1 SGHTA and CDR2 FQGNSA. This CDR3 is 15 amino acids long. The V end lost 5 bases, the J end lost 2 bases, and 16 bases lay between the germline ends. The CDR3 is CASSPEIAVPYEQYF. As DNA, the CDR3 is TGTGCCAGCAGCCCTGAGATCGCCGTCCCCTACGAGCAGTACTTC.

The gene calls are TRBV18 and TRBJ1-1, with D tentatively TRBD1 (6 bases). V dropped 4 bases and J dropped 0 bases, with 18 bases sitting between them. This CDR3 is 17 amino acids long. Germline CDR1 reads KGHSH; CDR2 reads LQKENI. The CDR3: CASSQSGGARMNTEAFF. In DNA form, the CDR3 reads TGTGCCAGCTCACAGAGCGGGGGGGCCCGCATGAACACTGAAGCTTTCTTT.

This clone was seen repeatedly, ten times or more. The chain combines TRBV2 with TRBJ2-5; 7 positions match TRBD1. Germline values: CDR1 SNHLY, CDR2 FYNNEI. Trimming cost V 5 bases and J 2 bases; bases outside gene matches: 8. The length of the CDR3 is 15 residues. CDR3 in amino acids: CASSITGATQETQYF. The CDR3 nucleotides read TGTGCCAGCAGTATTACAGGGGCCACACAAGAGACCCAGTACTTC.

This clone was seen more than once but under ten times. The chain links TRBV30 to TRBJ2-7; D is perhaps TRBD2 (6 bases). The germline gives CDR1 GTSNPN, CDR2 SVGIG (reference sequence). V shed 0 bases and J shed 5 bases, with 14 bases lying between them. This CDR3 has 14 amino acids. The CDR3 DNA reads as TGTGCCTGGAGTGTCTCCGGGAGTCCCCACGAGCAGTACTTC. The encoded protein is CAWSVSGSPHEQYF.